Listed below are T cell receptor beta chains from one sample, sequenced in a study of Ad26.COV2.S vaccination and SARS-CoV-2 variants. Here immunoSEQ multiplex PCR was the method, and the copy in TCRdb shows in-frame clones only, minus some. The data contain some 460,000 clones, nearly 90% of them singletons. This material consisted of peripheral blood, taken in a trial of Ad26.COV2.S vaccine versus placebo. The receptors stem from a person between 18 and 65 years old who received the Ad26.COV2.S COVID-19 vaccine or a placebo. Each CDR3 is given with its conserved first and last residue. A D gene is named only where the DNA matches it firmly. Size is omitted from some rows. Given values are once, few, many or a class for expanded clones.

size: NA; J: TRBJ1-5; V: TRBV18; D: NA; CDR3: CASSPSGRANQPQHF; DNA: TGTGCCAGCTCACCATCTGGCAGGGCGAATCAGCCCCAGCATTTT
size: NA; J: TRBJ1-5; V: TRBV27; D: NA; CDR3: CASTPAGGAYSNQPQHF; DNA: TGTGCCAGCACCCCTGCGGGGGGCGCCTACAGTAATCAGCCCCAGCATTTT
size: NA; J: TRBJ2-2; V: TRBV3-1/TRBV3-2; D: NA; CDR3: CASSQEAGWAGELFF; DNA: TGTGCCAGCAGCCAAGAAGCCGGTTGGGCCGGGGAGCTGTTTTTT
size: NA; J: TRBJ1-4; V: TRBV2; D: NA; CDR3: CASSETTVGGKLFF; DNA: TGTGCCAGCAGTGAAACGACGGTCGGGGGGAAACTGTTTTTT
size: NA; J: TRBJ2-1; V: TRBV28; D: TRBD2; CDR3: CASSLWGTSGSNEQFF; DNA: TGTGCCAGCAGTTTATGGGGGACTAGCGGGTCCAATGAGCAGTTCTTC
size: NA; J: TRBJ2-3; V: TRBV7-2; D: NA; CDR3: CASSLAGGVGTDTQYF; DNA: TGTGCCAGCAGCTTAGCCGGGGGAGTGGGCACAGATACGCAGTATTTT
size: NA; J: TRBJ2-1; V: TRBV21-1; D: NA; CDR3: CASSPSGGSYNEQFF; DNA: TGTGCCAGCAGCCCTAGCGGGGGGTCCTACAATGAGCAGTTCTTC
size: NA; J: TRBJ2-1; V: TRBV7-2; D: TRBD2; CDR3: CASSLGLAGIYEQFF; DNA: TGTGCCAGCAGCTTGGGACTAGCGGGAATTTACGAGCAGTTCTTC
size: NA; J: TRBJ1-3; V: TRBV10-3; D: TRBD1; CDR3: CAIKLTGSGNTIYF; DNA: TGTGCCATCAAACTGACAGGGTCCGGAAACACCATATATTTT
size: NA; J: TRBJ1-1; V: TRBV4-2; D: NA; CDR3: CASSQTGIGSEAFF; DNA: TGTGCCAGCAGCCAAACAGGGATCGGGTCTGAAGCTTTCTTT
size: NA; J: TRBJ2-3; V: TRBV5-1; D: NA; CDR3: CASSSPHGTVPDTQYF; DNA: TGCGCCAGCAGCTCCCCCCATGGGACTGTTCCAGATACGCAGTATTTT
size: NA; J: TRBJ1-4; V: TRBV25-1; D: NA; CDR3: CASSEYEGIREKLFF; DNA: TGTGCCAGCAGTGAATATGAGGGGATCCGTGAAAAACTGTTTTTT
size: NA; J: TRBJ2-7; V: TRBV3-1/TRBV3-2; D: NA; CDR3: CASSQGEWAYEQYF; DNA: TGTGCCAGCAGCCAAGGAGAGTGGGCCTACGAGCAGTACTTC
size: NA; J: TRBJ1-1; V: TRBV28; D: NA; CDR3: CASRAPPDNTEAFF; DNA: TGTGCCAGCAGGGCGCCTCCAGATAACACTGAAGCTTTCTTT
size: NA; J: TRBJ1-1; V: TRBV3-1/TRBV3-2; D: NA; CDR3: CASSRGQGSVGAFF; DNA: TGTGCCAGCAGTCGTGGGCAGGGGAGCGTAGGAGCTTTCTTT
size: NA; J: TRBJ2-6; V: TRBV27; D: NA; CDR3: CASKKTGLPSSGANVLTF; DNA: TGTGCCAGCAAAAAAACGGGACTTCCTAGCTCTGGGGCCAACGTCCTGACTTTC
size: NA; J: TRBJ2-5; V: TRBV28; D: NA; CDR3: CASTPGQGGSETQYF; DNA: TGTGCCAGCACCCCCGGGCAGGGGGGGTCAGAGACCCAGTACTTC
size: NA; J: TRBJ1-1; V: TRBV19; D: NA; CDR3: CASGSLRGAAFF; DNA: TGTGCCAGTGGTTCGTTGAGGGGCGCAGCTTTCTTT
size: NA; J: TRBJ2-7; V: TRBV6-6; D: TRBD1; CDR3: CASSSALQGAQYF; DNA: TGTGCCAGCAGTTCTGCCCTACAGGGGGCTCAGTACTTC
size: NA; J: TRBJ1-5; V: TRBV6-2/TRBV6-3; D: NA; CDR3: CASSYSGQHNQPQHF; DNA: TGTGCCAGCAGTTACTCAGGGCAACACAATCAGCCCCAGCATTTT
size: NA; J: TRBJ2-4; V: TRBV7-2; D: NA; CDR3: CASSLDGGGRNIQYF; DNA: TGTGCCAGCAGCTTAGACGGAGGGGGCAGAAACATTCAGTACTTC
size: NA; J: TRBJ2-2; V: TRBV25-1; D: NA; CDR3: CATTGARGGELFF; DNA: TGTGCCACTACGGGGGCCCGGGGCGGGGAGCTGTTTTTT
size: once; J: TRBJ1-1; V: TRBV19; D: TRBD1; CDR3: CASIGQGGTEAFF; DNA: TGTGCCAGTATCGGACAGGGGGGCACTGAAGCTTTCTTT
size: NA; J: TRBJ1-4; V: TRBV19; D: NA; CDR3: CASSRYPNEKLFF; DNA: TGTGCCAGTAGCAGGTATCCTAATGAAAAACTGTTTTTT
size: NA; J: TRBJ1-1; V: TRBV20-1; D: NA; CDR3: CSTKAEAFF; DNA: TGCAGTACTAAGGCTGAAGCTTTCTTT
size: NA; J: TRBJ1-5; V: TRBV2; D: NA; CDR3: CASSDSGFSNQPQHF; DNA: TGTGCCAGCAGTGATTCGGGTTTTAGCAATCAGCCCCAGCATTTT
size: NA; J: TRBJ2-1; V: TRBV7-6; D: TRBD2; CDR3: CASSLALGGGDEQFF; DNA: TGTGCCAGCAGCTTAGCGCTAGGCGGGGGGGATGAGCAGTTCTTC
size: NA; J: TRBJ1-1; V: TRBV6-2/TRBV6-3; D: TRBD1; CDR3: CASSRQGAGTEAFF; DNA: TGTGCCAGCAGTCGACAGGGGGCCGGCACTGAAGCTTTCTTT
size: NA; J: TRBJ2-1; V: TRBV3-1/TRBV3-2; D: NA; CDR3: CASSQEGRAYNEQFF; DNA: TGTGCCAGCAGCCAAGAAGGGAGAGCCTACAATGAGCAGTTCTTC
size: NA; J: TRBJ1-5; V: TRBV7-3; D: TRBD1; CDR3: CASSSIRGDRANQPQHF; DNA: TGTGCCAGCAGCTCAATAAGAGGGGACAGGGCTAATCAGCCCCAGCATTTT
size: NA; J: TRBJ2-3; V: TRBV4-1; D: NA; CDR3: CASSRTRDLQDTQYF; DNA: TGCGCCAGCAGCCGAACCCGCGATTTGCAAGATACGCAGTATTTT
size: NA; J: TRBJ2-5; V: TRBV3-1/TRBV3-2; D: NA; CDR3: CASSPSYRVIQETQYF; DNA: TGTGCCAGCAGCCCTTCTTACAGGGTAATCCAAGAGACCCAGTACTTC
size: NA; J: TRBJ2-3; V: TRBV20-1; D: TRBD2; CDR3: CSASRARGVTDTQYF; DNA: TGCAGTGCTAGTAGGGCGCGGGGGGTCACAGATACGCAGTATTTT
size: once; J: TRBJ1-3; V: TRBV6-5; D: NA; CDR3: CASSRQVEGNTIYF; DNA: TGTGCCAGCAGCCGACAGGTTGAGGGAAACACCATATATTTT
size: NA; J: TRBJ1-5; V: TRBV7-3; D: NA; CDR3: CASSLNSGQPQHF; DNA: TGTGCCAGCAGCTTGAATAGCGGTCAGCCCCAGCATTTT
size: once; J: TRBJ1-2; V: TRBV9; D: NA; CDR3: CASSVEGLDGFNYGYTF; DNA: TGTGCCAGCAGCGTAGAGGGGTTGGACGGCTTCAACTATGGCTACACCTTC
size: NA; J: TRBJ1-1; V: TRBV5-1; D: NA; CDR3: CASSLGRDTEAFF; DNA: TGCGCCAGCAGCTTGGGGCGGGACACTGAAGCTTTCTTT
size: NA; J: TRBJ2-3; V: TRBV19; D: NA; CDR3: CASSIDLVSGTRTDTQYF; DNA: TGTGCCAGTAGTATAGATCTAGTTTCAGGTACCCGCACAGATACGCAGTATTTT
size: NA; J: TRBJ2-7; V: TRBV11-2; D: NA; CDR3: CASSLIAAEGPTVQYF; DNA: TGTGCCAGCAGCTTAATAGCGGCGGAGGGCCCTACCGTGCAGTACTTC
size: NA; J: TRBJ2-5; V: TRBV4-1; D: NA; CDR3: CASSLGDWTAEETQYF; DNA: TGCGCCAGCAGCCTAGGAGATTGGACTGCGGAAGAGACCCAGTACTTC
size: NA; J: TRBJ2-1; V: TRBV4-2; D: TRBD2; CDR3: CASSPSGTYNEQFF; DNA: TGTGCCAGCAGCCCTAGCGGGACCTACAATGAGCAGTTCTTC